The T cell receptor (beta chain) under discussion was sequenced for a study of tumor-infiltrating lymphocytes in oesophageal squamous cell carcinoma (dated by TCRdb to 2015 to 2016). Receptor libraries were prepared by PCR. Instrument used: Illumina HiSeq 2000. The public reads were run again by TCRdb, first through fastp at Q25 and then through MiXCR, and only productive beta chains were kept. Rows matching on CDR3 protein sequence are summarized as one entry with the most common DNA and genes. For this sample there are roughly 15,000 distinct CDR3 sequences; around 52% appear just once. Clones ranked in the top ten supply roughly a fifth of the sample. This clonotype has a count of ten or more. Its target antigen remains unknown. Qualities for individual bases were not recorded, and no much larger clone is one base off. CDR1 and CDR2 are read off the germline V gene as KGHSH and LQKENI. Trimming takes 2 bases from V and 1 base from J, and the germline ends sit 9 bases apart. Its CDR3 holds 16 amino acids, cysteine through phenylalanine. Left in the record is the CDR3 DNA by itself, 48 bases read in frame from the first base.

Sequenced: esophageal tumor tissue. This chain joins TRBV18 to TRBJ2-6; the D gene cannot be named for sure. This TCR derives from a male donor with esophageal squamous cell carcinoma. The CDR3 protein: CASSPSQPSGANVLTF. In nucleotides, the sequence is TGTGCCAGCTCACCATCCCAGCCTTCTGGGGCCAACGTCCTGACTTTC.